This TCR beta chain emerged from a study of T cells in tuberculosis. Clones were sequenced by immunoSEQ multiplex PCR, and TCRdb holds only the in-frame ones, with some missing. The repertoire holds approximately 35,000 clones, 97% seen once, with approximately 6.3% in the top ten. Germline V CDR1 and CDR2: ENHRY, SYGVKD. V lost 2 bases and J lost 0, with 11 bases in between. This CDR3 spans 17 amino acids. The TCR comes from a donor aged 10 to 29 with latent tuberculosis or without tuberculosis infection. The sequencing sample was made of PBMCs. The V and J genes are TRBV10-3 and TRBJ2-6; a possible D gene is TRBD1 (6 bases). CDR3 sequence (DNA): TGTGCCATCAGTGAGGGGCAGGGGTCCTCTGGGGCCAACGTCCTGACTTTC. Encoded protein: CAISEGQGSSGANVLTF.